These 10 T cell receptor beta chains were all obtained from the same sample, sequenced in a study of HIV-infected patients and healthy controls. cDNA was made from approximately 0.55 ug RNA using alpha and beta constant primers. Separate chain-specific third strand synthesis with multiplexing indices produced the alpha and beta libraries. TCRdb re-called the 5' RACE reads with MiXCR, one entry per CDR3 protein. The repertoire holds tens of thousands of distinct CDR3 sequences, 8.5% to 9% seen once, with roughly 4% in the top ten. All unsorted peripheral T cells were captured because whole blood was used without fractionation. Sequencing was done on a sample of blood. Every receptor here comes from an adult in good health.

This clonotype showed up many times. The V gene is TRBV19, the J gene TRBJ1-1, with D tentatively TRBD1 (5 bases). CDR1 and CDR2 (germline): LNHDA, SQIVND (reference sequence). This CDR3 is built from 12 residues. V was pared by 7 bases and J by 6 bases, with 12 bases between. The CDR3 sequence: CASMWGVAEAFF. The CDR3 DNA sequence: TGTGCCAGTATGTGGGGGGTTGCTGAAGCTTTCTTT.

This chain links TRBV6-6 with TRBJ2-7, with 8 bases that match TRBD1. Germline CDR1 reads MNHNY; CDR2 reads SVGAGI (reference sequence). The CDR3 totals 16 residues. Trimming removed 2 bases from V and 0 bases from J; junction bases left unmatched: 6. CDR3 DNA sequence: TGTGCCAGCAGTTACACGGACAGGGTCTACTCCTACGAGCAGTACTTC. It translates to CASSYTDRVYSYEQYF.

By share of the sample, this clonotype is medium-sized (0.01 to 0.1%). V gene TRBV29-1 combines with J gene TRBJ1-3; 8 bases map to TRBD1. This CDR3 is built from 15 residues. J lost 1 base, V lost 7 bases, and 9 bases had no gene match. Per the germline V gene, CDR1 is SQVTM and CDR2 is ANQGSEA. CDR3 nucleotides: TGCAGCGGAGACCAGGGGGCTTCATCTGGAAACACCATATATTTT. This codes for CSGDQGASSGNTIYF.

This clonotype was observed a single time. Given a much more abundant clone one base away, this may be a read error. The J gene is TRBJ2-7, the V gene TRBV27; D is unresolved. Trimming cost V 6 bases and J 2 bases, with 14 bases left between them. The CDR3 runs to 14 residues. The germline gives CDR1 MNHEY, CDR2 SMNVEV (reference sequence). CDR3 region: CASRAGSGTYEQYF. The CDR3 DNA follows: TGTGCCAGCAGGGCAGGCTCGGGTACCTACGAGCAGTACTTC.

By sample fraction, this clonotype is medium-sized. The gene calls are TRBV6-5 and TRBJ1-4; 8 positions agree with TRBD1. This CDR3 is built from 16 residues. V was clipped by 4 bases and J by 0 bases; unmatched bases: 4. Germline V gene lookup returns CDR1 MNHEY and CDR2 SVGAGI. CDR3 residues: CASSFDRGSTNEKLFF. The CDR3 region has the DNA TGTGCCAGCAGTTTCGACAGGGGTTCAACTAATGAAAAACTGTTTTTT.

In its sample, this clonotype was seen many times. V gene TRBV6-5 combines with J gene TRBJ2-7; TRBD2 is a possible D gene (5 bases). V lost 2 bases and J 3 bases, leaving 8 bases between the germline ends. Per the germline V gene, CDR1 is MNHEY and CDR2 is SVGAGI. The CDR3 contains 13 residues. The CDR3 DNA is TGTGCCAGCAGTTACACGGGGATCTACGAGCAGTACTTC. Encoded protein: CASSYTGIYEQYF.

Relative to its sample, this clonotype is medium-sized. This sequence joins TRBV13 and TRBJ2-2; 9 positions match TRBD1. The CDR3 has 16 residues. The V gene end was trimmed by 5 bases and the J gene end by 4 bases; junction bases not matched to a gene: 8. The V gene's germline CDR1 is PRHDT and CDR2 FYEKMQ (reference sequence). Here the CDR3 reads CASSTSGTGSTGELFF. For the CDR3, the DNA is TGTGCCAGCAGCACCTCGGGGACAGGGTCCACCGGGGAGCTGTTTTTT. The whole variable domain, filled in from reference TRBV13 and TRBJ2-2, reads AAGVIQSPRHLIKEKRETATLKCYPIPRHDTVYWYQQGPGQDPQFLISFYEKMQSDKGSIPDRFSAQQFSDYHSELNMSSLELGDSALYFCASSTSGTGSTGELFFGEGSRLTVL.

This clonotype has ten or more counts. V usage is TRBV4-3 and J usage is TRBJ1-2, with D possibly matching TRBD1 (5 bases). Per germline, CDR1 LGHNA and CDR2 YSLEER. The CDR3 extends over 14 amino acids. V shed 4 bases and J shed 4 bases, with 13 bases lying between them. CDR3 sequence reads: CASSPRTGGYGYTF. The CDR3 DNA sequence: TGCGCCAGCAGCCCCCGGACTGGGGGCTATGGCTACACCTTC.

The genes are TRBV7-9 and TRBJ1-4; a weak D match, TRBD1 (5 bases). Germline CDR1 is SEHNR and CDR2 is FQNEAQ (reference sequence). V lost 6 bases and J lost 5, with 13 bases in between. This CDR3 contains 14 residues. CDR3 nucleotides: TGTGCCAGCAGTCTAGGGGTATCGAATGAAAAACTGTTTTTT. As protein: CASSLGVSNEKLFF.

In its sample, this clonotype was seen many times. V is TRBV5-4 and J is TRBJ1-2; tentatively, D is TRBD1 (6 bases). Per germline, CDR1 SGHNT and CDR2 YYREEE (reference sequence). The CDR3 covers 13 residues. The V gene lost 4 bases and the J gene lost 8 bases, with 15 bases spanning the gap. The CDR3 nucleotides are TGTGCCAGCAGCGTACAGGGAGTAGAGGGCTACACCTTC. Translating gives CASSVQGVEGYTF.